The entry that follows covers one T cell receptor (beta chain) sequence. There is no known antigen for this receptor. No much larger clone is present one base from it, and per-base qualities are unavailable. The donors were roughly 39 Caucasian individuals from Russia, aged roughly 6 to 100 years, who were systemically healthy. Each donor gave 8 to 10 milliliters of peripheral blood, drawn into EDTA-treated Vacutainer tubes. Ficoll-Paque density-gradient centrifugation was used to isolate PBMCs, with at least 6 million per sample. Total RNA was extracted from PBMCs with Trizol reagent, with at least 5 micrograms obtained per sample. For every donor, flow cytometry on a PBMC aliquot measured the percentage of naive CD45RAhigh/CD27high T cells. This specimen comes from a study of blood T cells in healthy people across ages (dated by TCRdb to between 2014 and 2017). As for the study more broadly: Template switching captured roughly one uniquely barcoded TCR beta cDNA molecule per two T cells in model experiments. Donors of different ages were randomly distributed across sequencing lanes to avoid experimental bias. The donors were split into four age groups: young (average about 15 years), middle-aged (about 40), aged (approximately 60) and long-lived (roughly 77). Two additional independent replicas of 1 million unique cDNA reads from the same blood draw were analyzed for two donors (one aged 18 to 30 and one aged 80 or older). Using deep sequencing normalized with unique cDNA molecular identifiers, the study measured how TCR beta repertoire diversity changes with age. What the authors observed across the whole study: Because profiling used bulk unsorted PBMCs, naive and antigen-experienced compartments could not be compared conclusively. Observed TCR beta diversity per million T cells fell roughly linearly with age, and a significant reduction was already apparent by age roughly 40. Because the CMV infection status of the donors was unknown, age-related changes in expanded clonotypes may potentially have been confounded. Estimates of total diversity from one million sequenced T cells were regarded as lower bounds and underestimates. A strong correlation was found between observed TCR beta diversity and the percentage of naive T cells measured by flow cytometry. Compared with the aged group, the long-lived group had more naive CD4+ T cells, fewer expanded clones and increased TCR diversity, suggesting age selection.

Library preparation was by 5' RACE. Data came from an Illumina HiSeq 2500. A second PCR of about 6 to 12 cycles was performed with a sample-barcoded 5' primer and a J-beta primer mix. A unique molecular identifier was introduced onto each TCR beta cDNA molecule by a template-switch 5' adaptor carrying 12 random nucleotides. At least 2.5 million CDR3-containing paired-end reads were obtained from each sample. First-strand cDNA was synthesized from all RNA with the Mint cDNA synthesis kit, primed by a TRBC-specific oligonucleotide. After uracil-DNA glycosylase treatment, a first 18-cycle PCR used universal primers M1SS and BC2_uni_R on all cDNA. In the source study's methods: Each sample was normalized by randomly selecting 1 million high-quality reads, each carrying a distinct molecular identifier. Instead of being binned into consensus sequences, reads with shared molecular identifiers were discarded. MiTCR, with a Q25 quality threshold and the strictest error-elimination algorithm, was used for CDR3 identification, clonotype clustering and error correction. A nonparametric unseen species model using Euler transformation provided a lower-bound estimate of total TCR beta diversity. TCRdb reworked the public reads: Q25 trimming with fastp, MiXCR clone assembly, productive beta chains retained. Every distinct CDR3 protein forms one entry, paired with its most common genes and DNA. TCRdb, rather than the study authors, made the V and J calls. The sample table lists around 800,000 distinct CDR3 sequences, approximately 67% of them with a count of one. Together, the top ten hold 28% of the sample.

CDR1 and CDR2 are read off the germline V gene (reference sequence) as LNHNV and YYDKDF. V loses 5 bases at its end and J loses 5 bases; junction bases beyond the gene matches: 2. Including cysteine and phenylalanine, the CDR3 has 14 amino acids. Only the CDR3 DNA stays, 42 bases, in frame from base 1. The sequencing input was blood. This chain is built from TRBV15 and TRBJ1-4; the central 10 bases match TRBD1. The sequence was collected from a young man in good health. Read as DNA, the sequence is TGTGCCACCAGCTTGGACAGGGGGAATGAAAAACTGTTTTTT. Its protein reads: CATSLDRGNEKLFF. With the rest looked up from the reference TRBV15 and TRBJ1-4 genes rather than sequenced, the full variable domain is DAMVIQNPRYQVTQFGKPVTLSCSQTLNHNVMYWYQQKSSQAPKLLFHYYDKDFNNEADTPDNFQSRRPNTSFCFLDIRSPGLGDTAMYLCATSLDRGNEKLFFGSGTQLSVL.